This TCR beta chain emerged from a study of cytomegalovirus exposure and HLA in healthy donors. Study-level points and caveats: TCR beta V segments were, for the most part, productive about 87% or about 30% of the time in an earlier analysis. Association of a missense DCLRE1C variant with TCR beta V- and J-gene trimming was reported in a later analysis.

PCR employed 60 Vbeta and 13 Jbeta primers. Produced via immunoSEQ multiplex PCR; TCRdb's table is partial and in-frame only. The table shows under 150,000 clones, with approximately 80% occurring only once. The CDR3 runs 13 residues. Trimming shortened V by 8 bases and J by 4 bases, and 12 bases separated the two germline ends. Germline CDR1 is MNHNS and CDR2 is SASEGT. As regards this clone: Its specificity is not known.

The sequencing input was PBMCs. The chain recombines TRBV6-1 with TRBJ2-1, with D possibly matching TRBD2 (6 bases). This TCR derives from a woman between 40 and 50 years old in good health and CMV-seropositive. The CDR3 nucleotides are TGTGCCAGCCGGGACTTATTTTACAATGAGCAGTTCTTC. Encoded protein: CASRDLFYNEQFF.